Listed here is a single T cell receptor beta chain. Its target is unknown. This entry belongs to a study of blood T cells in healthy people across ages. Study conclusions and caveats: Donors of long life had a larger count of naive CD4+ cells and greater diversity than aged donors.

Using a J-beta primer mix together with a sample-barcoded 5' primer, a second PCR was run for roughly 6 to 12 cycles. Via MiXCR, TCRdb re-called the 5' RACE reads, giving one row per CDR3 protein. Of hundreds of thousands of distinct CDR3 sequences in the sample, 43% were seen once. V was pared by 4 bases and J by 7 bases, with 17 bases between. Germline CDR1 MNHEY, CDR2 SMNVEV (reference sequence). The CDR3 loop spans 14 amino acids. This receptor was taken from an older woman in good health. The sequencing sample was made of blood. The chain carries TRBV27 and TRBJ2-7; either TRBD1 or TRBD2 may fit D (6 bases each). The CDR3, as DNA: TGTGCCAGCAGTTGGGGGGCAGGGGATACTGAGCAGTACTTC. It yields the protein CASSWGAGDTEQYF.